The 18 T cell receptor beta chains reported below all come from one sample, sequenced in a study of blood T cell repertoires in COVID-19. The method was immunoSEQ multiplex PCR; TCRdb's version includes in-frame clones alone and lacks a portion of them. The sample comprises over 600,000 clones, about 90% of which are singletons, and under 0.3% rests with the top ten. The sequencing input was peripheral blood. These receptors were collected from a young woman with acute or convalescent COVID-19.

The V and J genes are TRBV5-1 and TRBJ2-7; D possibly corresponds to TRBD1 (5 bases). V was pared by 0 bases and J by 7 bases, with 11 bases between. The CDR3 consists of 13 residues. The germline gives CDR1 SGHRS, CDR2 YFSETQ. The CDR3 here is CASSLEDTKEQYF. The CDR3 nucleotides read TGCGCCAGCAGCTTGGAGGACACCAAAGAGCAGTACTTC.

The CDR3 region is CASSFRGQGIEKLFF. CDR3 DNA sequence: TGTGCCAGCAGTTTCAGGGGACAGGGAATAGAAAAACTGTTTTTT. This chain uses TRBV6-5 with TRBJ1-4; TRBD1 aligns across 9 bases. The V gene end was trimmed by 4 bases and the J gene end by 8 bases; junction bases not matched to a gene: 8. CDR3 length: 15 amino acids. The germline CDR1 and CDR2 sequences are MNHEY and SVGAGI.

Points on this clone: Other DNA sequences from this sample encode an identical CDR3 as well. This rearrangement joins TRBV18 to TRBJ1-2; 8 bases line up with TRBD1. V gave up 3 bases and J gave up 3 bases; unmatched junction bases: 3. The V gene's germline CDR1 is KGHSH and CDR2 LQKENI. The CDR3 has 14 amino acids. The CDR3 coding sequence is TGTGCCAGCTCACCGTCAGGGGGCGACTATGGCTACACCTTC. This translates into CASSPSGGDYGYTF.

This chain connects TRBV15 to TRBJ2-1; TRBD1 agrees at 10 bases. The CDR3 covers 15 residues. Germline values: CDR1 LNHNV, CDR2 YYDKDF (reference sequence). V lost 3 bases, J lost 4 bases, and 3 bases stayed unmatched. This CDR3 reads CATSSRDRGYNEQFF. For the CDR3, the DNA is TGTGCCACCAGCAGCCGGGACAGGGGTTACAATGAGCAGTTCTTC.

This clone was recorded a few times. The chain combines TRBV6-4 with TRBJ2-1; 14 bases are shared with TRBD2. The junction had 12 bases not matched to a gene; V was cut back by 5 bases and J by 9 bases. Germline loops: CDR1 MRHNA, CDR2 SNTAGT. The CDR3 contains 17 residues. The CDR3, as DNA: TGTGCCAGCAGTCCTGCCCAGACTAGCGGGGGGGCCGTTGAGCAGTTCTTC. Translation gives CASSPAQTSGGAVEQFF.

The chain combines TRBV27 with TRBJ2-1, with D perhaps TRBD2 (6 bases). Looked up from germline, CDR1 is MNHEY and CDR2 is SMNVEV (reference sequence). Trimming removed 4 bases at V and 6 bases at J, with 19 bases between. The CDR3 has 16 amino acids. Here the CDR3 DNA reads TGTGCCAGCAGTTCCCCCCGGGACTCGGCTCTCAATGAGCAGTTCTTC. The encoded protein is CASSSPRDSALNEQFF.

The chain couples TRBV29-1 to TRBJ1-2; D is uncertain. This CDR3 spans 13 amino acids. Germline assignment: CDR1 SQVTM and CDR2 ANQGSEA. CDR3 region: CSGGLDLNYGYTF. The CDR3 coding sequence is TGCAGTGGTGGCCTAGACCTTAACTATGGCTACACCTTC.

The chain has TRBV15 and TRBJ1-2; tentatively, D is TRBD1 (5 bases). The CDR3 extends over 15 amino acids. Trimming left V 0 bases short and J 8 bases short, with 16 bases between. In germline, CDR1 is LNHNV, CDR2 YYDKDF (reference sequence). The CDR3 bases are TGTGCCACCAGCAGAGATTATACGGGGGGTGGAGGCTACACCTTC. Translation: CATSRDYTGGGGYTF.

The V call is TRBV6-4, the J call TRBJ1-5; D is unclear. CDR1 and CDR2 from the germline V gene are MRHNA and SNTAGT. The CDR3 extends over 13 amino acids. Deletions cut 8 bases from V and 9 bases from J, with 17 bases between. CDR3 DNA: TGTGCCAGCGGAAACGGCACTAGTCGGCCCCAGCATTTT. The encoded protein is CASGNGTSRPQHF.

This rearrangement joins TRBV3-1 (or the pseudogene TRBV3-2) to TRBJ1-2; D gene ambiguous. Germline lookup yields CDR1 LGHDT and CDR2 YNNKEL (reference sequence). The ends were cut back, 1 base at V and 4 bases at J, with 7 bases in the middle. CDR3 size: 13 residues. The CDR3 DNA reads as TGTGCCAGCAGCCAAGTGGACTCCTATGGCTACACCTTC. It specifies CASSQVDSYGYTF.

The J gene is TRBJ2-7, the V gene TRBV14; D is unresolved. CDR3 length: 15 residues. Germline V gene sequence: CDR1 SGHDN, CDR2 FVKESK. Trimming removed 2 bases from V and 2 bases from J, with 13 bases in between. CDR3 sequence: CASSQSPGPPYEQYF. The CDR3 coding sequence is TGTGCCAGCAGCCAAAGTCCGGGTCCACCCTACGAGCAGTACTTC.

This chain links TRBV30 with TRBJ1-6; 10 bases agree with TRBD1. CDR1 is GTSNPN, CDR2 SVGIG, per germline (reference sequence). This CDR3 comprises 13 residues. Trimming at V came to 1 base and at J to 9 bases, leaving 0 bases not matched to a gene. The CDR3 region is CAWSGDRGSPLHF. Written as DNA, the CDR3 is TGTGCCTGGAGTGGGGACAGGGGTTCACCCCTCCACTTT. The full variable domain, with the rest looked up from reference TRBV30 and TRBJ1-6, is SQTIHQWPATLVQPVGSPLSLECTVEGTSNPNLYWYRQAAGRGLQLLFYSVGIGQISSEVPQNLSASRPQDRQFILSSKKLLLSDSGFYLCAWSGDRGSPLHFGNGTRLTVT.

This clone was detected once. The rearrangement links TRBV3-1 (or the pseudogene TRBV3-2) to TRBJ2-7; 11 bases match TRBD1. Germline V CDR1 and CDR2: LGHDT, YNNKEL (reference sequence). Losses at the gene ends were 4 bases for V and 7 bases for J; bases not matched to a gene: 6. The CDR3 is 14 amino acids. The CDR3 nucleotides are TGTGCCAGCAGCCTCGGACAGGGGGCGCAGGAGCAGTACTTC. Its protein product is CASSLGQGAQEQYF.

This chain connects TRBV11-2 to TRBJ1-2, with D unresolved. CDR3 length equals 14 residues. V lost 1 base, J lost 3 bases, and 9 bases lay in between. In germline, CDR1 is SGHAT, CDR2 FQNNGV. In DNA, the CDR3 is TGTGCCAGCAGCTTAGGAGGATCTTACTATGGCTACACCTTC. Protein product: CASSLGGSYYGYTF.

V gene TRBV5-6 combines with J gene TRBJ2-7; D unresolved. The CDR3 contains 16 residues. Trimming removed 1 base from V and 0 bases from J, with 14 bases in between. CDR1 is SGHDT, CDR2 YYEEEE, per germline. CDR3 amino acids: CASSLFPGISSYEQYF. For the CDR3, the DNA is TGTGCCAGCAGCTTGTTCCCAGGAATCAGCTCCTACGAGCAGTACTTC.

V is TRBV6-5 and J is TRBJ1-2, with D possibly matching TRBD1 (6 bases). Germline V CDR1 and CDR2: MNHEY, SVGAGI. Deletions cut 5 bases from V and 2 bases from J, with 12 bases between. CDR3 length: 14 amino acids. The CDR3 reads CASSPRTANYGYTF. CDR3 DNA sequence: TGTGCCAGCAGTCCTAGGACAGCCAACTATGGCTACACCTTC.

This clone appeared a single time. The CDR3 bases are TGTGCCAGCAGCTTTCTTTCCGGGACAGACTATGGCTACACCTTC. The encoded protein is CASSFLSGTDYGYTF. The chain links TRBV9 to TRBJ1-2; the match to TRBD1 covers 7 bases. Per germline, CDR1 SGDLS and CDR2 YYNGEE. This CDR3 contains 15 residues. Germline trimming cut 4 bases from V and 3 bases from J; bases unmatched to any gene: 9.

The CDR3 DNA is TGCGCCAGCAGCCAAGCGCGGGGCGGCCTCGGGGAGCTGTTTTTT. Its translation: CASSQARGGLGELFF. The V and J genes are TRBV4-1 and TRBJ2-2; D possibly corresponds to TRBD2 (6 bases). CDR1 is MGHRA and CDR2 is YSYEKL in the germline V gene. CDR3 length equals 15 residues. The V end was cut by 1 base, the J end by 7 bases, with 13 bases between.